Included here is one T cell receptor (beta chain) sequence, with context. Its target antigen remains unknown. No much larger clone is present one base from it, and per-base qualities are unavailable. This specimen comes from a study of blood T cells in healthy people across ages (dated by TCRdb to the mid-2010s). As for the study more broadly: Template switching captured roughly one uniquely barcoded TCR beta cDNA molecule per two T cells in model experiments. Age-related changes in TCR beta repertoire diversity were measured in the study by deep sequencing normalized with unique cDNA molecular identifiers. Four age groups were formed from the donors: young (average approximately 16 years), middle-aged (approximately 40), aged (roughly 56) and long-lived (roughly 81). To avoid experimental bias, donors of different ages were randomly spread across the sequencing lanes. For two donors (one aged 18 to 30 and one aged 80 or older), the study analyzed two additional independent replicas of 1 million unique cDNA reads from the same blood draw. The paper as a whole reports these results and caveats: The percentage of naive T cells measured by flow cytometry correlated strongly with observed TCR beta diversity. Observed TCR beta diversity per million T cells fell roughly linearly with age, and a significant reduction was already apparent by age roughly 40. The CMV infection status of donors was not known, potentially confounding age-related changes in expanded clonotypes. Because profiling used bulk unsorted PBMCs, naive and antigen-experienced compartments could not be compared conclusively. Estimates of total diversity based on one million sequenced T cells were considered lower bounds and underestimates. Compared with the aged group, more naive CD4+ T cells, fewer expanded clones and increased TCR diversity were shown by the long-lived group, suggesting age selection.

Inclusive of the bounding cysteine and phenylalanine, the CDR3 is 15 residues long. Kept here is only the CDR3 DNA, which spans 45 bases and is read in frame from base 1. The germline V gene supplies CDR1 SGHTA and CDR2 FQGNSA. V is trimmed back by 5 bases and J by 5 bases, and the junction contains 10 bases that no gene match accounts for. The library was produced with 5' RACE. Instrument used: Illumina HiSeq 2500. A second PCR of roughly 7 to 11 cycles was run with a J-beta primer mix and a sample-barcoded 5' primer. A template-switch 5' adaptor carrying 12 random nucleotides introduced a unique molecular identifier onto each TCR beta cDNA molecule. Each sample yielded at least 2.5 million CDR3-containing paired-end reads. The Mint cDNA synthesis kit, primed by a TRBC-specific oligonucleotide, was used to synthesize first-strand cDNA from all RNA. After uracil-DNA glycosylase treatment, a first 18-cycle PCR used universal primers M1SS and BC2_uni_R on all cDNA. In the source study's methods: Each sample was normalized by randomly selecting 1 million high-quality reads, each carrying a distinct molecular identifier. Instead of being binned into consensus sequences, reads with shared molecular identifiers were discarded. MiTCR, run with a Q25 quality threshold and the strictest error-elimination algorithm, handled CDR3 identification, clonotype clustering and error correction. A nonparametric unseen species model using Euler transformation provided a lower-bound estimate of total TCR beta diversity. In-frame beta chains were kept once TCRdb had trimmed the public reads at Q25 with fastp and called clones with MiXCR. Each CDR3 protein appears once, grouped with its most common genes and DNA. TCRdb assigned the V and J calls; the authors' analysis was not used. The sample table records approximately 1.5 million distinct CDR3 sequences; roughly a third of these occur just once. The top ten hold approximately 11% of the sample.

The donors were about 40 Caucasian individuals from Russia, aged 6 to 90 years, who were systemically healthy. Around 9.8 milliliters of peripheral blood were collected from each donor into EDTA-treated Vacutainer tubes. Ficoll-Paque density-gradient centrifugation was used to isolate PBMCs, with at least 6 million per sample. Total RNA, at least 6 micrograms per sample, was extracted from PBMCs with Trizol reagent. For every donor, an aliquot of PBMCs went through flow cytometry to measure the percentages of naive CD45RAhigh/CD27high T cells. The sequence was obtained from a woman in her twenties or thirties in good health. Input material: blood. This receptor chain uses TRBV7-2 and TRBJ1-2; TRBD1 lines up with 8 middle nucleotides. The CDR3 in this case is CASSEQTGAGYGYTF. Read as DNA, the sequence is TGTGCCAGCAGCGAACAGACAGGGGCAGGGTATGGCTACACCTTC.